This T cell receptor (beta chain) comes out of a study of PD-1 and CTLA-4 blockade in melanoma. The germline V and J ends were trimmed by 3 bases and 0 bases, with 6 bases remaining between them. The V gene's germline CDR1 is ENHRY and CDR2 SYGVKD. There are 13 residues in the CDR3. TCRdb's copy holds only in-frame clones and misses some; the assay was immunoSEQ multiplex PCR. The repertoire holds fewer than 7,500 clones, about 80% seen once, with 39% in the top ten. The sequencing here drew on CD8+ T cells from peripheral blood, taken before anti-PD-1 treatment. The chain links TRBV10-3 to TRBJ2-7; no clear D. This TCR derives from a human donor with melanoma. CDR3 sequence reads: CAISEDYSYEQYF. CDR3 sequence (DNA): TGTGCCATCAGTGAAGATTACTCCTACGAGCAGTACTTC.